These 6 T cell receptor beta chains share one sample of origin, sequenced in a study of Graves' ophthalmopathy and Graves' hyperthyroidism. RNA transcripts were the source from which TCR beta CDR3 regions were amplified. HTBI primers were used in a first-round RT-PCR, which preceded a second-round multiplex PCR. One entry per CDR3 protein, called by TCRdb with MiXCR from the multiplex PCR reads. Of some 390,000 distinct CDR3 sequences in the sample, about 16% were seen once. The sequencing input was peripheral blood. The receptor source for this set is a woman between 18 and 30 years old with Graves' ophthalmopathy.

This chain connects TRBV2 to TRBJ2-7; D is undetermined. CDR3 length equals 11 residues. CDR1 SNHLY and CDR2 FYNNEI come from the germline V gene. CDR3 nucleotide sequence: TGTGCCAGCAGTGAAGGAGCGACAATTCGGGTC. This encodes CASSEGATIRV.

V and J are TRBV28 and TRBJ1-1; 11 bases align to TRBD1. Looked up from germline, CDR1 is MDHEN and CDR2 is SYDVKM. The CDR3 sequence is 15 residues long. The J segment lost 7 bases and the V segment lost 6 bases, leaving 10 bases of the junction unmatched. CDR3 in DNA: TGTGCCAGCAGGCCCTGGACAGGGGGCGGGGGTGAAGCTTTCTTT. It yields the protein CASRPWTGGGGEAFF.

This clonotype was seen a handful of times. The V gene is TRBV4-1, the J gene TRBJ1-2; D possibly corresponds to TRBD1 (6 bases). The CDR3 is 15 amino acids. CDR1 and CDR2 from the germline V gene are MGHRA and YSYEKL. V gave up 1 base and J gave up 9 bases, with 18 bases separating them. The CDR3 sequence is CASSQVGQSVYRYTF. CDR3 in DNA: TGCGCCAGCAGCCAAGTTGGACAGAGCGTTTATCGCTACACCTTC.

This clonotype was counted ten times or more. This chain links TRBV5-1 with TRBJ2-7; TRBD1 matches 9 bases. Looked up from germline, CDR1 is SGHRS and CDR2 is YFSETQ. After removal of 3 bases from V and 6 bases from J, the junction contained 10 bases not matched to a gene. This CDR3 is 15 amino acids long. CDR3 nucleotide sequence: TGCGCCAGCAGCTACGGCCACCAGACAGGGGGCGAGCAGTACTTC. Its protein is CASSYGHQTGGEQYF. Full variable domain (outside the CDR3, taken from reference TRBV5-1 and TRBJ2-7): KAGVTQTPRYLIKTRGQQVTLSCSPISGHRSVSWYQQTPGQGLQFLFEYFSETQRNKGNFPGRFSGRQFSNSRSEMNVSTLELGDSALYLCASSYGHQTGGEQYFGPGTRLTVT.

This clonotype came up many times. The chain uses TRBV20-1 and TRBJ1-1, with a possible D match to TRBD1 (6 bases). V dropped 0 bases and J dropped 5 bases, with 16 bases sitting between them. The CDR3 loop spans 15 amino acids. Germline-derived CDR1 and CDR2 are DFQATT and SNEGSKA (reference sequence). The CDR3 sequence is CSARDFQGPVTEAFF. The DNA for the CDR3 is TGCAGTGCTAGAGATTTTCAGGGGCCTGTTACTGAAGCTTTCTTT.

The count of this clonotype is one. The gene calls are TRBV7-2 and TRBJ2-5, with 9 bases aligning to TRBD2. Germline lookup yields CDR1 SGHTA and CDR2 FQGNSA. The CDR3 spans 16 residues. Trimming at V came to 5 bases and at J to 0 bases, leaving 7 bases not matched to a gene. For the CDR3, the DNA is TGTGCCAGCAGCGCCTTAGCGGGAGCGTACCAAGAGACCCAGTACTTC. Translated, it gives CASSALAGAYQETQYF.